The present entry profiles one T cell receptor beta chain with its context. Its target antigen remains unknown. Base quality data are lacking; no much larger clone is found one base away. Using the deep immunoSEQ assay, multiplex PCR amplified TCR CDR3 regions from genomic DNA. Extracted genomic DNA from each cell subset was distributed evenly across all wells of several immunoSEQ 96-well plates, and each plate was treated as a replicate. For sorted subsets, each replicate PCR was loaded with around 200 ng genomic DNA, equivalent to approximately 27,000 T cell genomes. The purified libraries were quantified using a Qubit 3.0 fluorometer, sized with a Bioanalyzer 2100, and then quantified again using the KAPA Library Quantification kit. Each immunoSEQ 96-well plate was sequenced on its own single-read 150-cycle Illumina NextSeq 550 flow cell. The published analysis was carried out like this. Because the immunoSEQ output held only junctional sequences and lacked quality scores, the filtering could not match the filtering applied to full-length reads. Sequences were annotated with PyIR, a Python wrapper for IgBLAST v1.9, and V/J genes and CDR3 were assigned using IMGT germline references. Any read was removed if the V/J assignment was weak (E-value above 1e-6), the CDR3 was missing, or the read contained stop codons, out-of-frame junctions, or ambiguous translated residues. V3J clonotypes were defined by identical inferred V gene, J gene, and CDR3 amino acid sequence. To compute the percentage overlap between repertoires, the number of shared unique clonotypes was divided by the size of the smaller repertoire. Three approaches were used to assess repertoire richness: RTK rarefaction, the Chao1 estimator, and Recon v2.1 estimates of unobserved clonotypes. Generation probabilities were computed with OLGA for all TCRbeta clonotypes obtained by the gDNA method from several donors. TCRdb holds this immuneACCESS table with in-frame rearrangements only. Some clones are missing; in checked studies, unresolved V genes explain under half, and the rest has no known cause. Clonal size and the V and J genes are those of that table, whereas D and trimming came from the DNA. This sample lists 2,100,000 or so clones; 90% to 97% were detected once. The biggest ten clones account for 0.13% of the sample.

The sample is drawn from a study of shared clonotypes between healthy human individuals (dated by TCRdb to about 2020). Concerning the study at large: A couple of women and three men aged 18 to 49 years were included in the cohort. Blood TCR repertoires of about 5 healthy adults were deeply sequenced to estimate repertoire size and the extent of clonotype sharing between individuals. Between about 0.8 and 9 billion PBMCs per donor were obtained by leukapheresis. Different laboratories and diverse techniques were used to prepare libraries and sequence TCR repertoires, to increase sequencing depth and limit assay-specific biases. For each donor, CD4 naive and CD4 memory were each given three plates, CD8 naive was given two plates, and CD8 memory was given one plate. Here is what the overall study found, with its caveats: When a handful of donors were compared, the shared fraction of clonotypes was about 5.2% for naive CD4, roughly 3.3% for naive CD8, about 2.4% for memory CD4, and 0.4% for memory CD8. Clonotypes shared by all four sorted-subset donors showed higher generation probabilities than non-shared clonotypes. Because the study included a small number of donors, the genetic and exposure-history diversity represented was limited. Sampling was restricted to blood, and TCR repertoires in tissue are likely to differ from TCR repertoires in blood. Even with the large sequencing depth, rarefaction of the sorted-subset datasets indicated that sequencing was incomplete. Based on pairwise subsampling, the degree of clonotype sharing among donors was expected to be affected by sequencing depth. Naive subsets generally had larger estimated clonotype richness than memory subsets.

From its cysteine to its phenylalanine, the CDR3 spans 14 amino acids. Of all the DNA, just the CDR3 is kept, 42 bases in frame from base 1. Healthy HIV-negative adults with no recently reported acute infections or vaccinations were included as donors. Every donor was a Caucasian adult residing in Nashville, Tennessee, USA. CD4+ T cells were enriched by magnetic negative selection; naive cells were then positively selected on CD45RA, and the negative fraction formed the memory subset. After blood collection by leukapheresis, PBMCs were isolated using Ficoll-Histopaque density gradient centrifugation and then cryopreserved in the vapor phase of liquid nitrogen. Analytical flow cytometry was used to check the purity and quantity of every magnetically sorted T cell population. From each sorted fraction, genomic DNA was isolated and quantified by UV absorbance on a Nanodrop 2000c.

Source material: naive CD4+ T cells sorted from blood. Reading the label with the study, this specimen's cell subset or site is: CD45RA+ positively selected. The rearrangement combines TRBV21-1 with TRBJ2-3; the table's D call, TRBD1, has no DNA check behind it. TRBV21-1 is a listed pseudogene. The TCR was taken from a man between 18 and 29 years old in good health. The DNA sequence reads TGTGCCAGCGACCGGGACAGGGTTACAGATACGCAGTATTTT. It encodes CASDRDRVTDTQYF.